This T cell receptor (beta chain) was sequenced during a study of blood T cell repertoires in COVID-19. The overall study: Collection of acute and convalescent COVID-19 samples took place in the United States, Italy and Spain. PBMCs, B-cell-depleted T cells, or T cells were the source of the cDNA or gDNA that made up the material.

CDR1 is KGHSH and CDR2 is LQKENI in the germline V gene. The V gene lost 5 bases and the J gene lost 0 bases, with 10 bases spanning the gap. The CDR3 extends over 14 amino acids. Methods used by the authors: Counts of nucleated cells, estimated from reference gene primer amplification, were obtained. The method was immunoSEQ multiplex PCR; TCRdb's version includes in-frame clones alone and lacks a portion of them. That table is the source of V, J and clone size, and D and trimming were worked out from the DNA. The repertoire holds tens of thousands of clones, with roughly 80% as singletons. The J gene is TRBJ2-5, the V gene TRBV18, with D possibly matching TRBD2 (5 bases). The sequenced sample consisted of peripheral blood. The origin of this receptor is a man in his forties or fifties with active COVID-19. The CDR3 reads CASSTGINQETQYF. The CDR3 bases are TGTGCCAGCTCAACCGGGATTAACCAAGAGACCCAGTACTTC.